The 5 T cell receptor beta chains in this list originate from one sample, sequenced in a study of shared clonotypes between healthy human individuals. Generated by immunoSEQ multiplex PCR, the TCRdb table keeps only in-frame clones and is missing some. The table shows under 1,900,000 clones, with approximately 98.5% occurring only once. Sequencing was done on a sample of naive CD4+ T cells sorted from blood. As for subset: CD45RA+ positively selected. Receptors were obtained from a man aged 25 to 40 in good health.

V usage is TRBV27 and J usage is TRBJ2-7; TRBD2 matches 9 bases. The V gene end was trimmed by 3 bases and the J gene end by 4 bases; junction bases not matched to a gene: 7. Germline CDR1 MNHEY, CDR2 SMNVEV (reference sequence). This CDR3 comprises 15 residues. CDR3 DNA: TGTGCCAGCAGTTTCTCTAGCGGGATAAGGTACGAGCAGTACTTC. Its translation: CASSFSSGIRYEQYF.

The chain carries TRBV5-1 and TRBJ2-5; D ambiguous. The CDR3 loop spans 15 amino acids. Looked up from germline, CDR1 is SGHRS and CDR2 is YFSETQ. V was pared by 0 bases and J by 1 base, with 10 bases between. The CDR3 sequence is CASSLALRSQETQYF. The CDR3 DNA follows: TGCGCCAGCAGCTTGGCCCTGCGCTCCCAAGAGACCCAGTACTTC.

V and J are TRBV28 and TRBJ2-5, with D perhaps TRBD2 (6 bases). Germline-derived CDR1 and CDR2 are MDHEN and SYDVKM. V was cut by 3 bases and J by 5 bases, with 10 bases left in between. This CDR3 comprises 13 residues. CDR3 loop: CASSLPGEETQYF. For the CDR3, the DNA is TGTGCCAGCAGTTTGCCGGGGGAGGAGACCCAGTACTTC.

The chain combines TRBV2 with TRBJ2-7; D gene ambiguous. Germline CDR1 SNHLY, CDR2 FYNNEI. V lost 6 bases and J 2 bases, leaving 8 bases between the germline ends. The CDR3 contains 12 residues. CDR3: CASRFLAYEQYF. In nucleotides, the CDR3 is TGTGCCAGCAGATTTTTGGCCTACGAGCAGTACTTC.

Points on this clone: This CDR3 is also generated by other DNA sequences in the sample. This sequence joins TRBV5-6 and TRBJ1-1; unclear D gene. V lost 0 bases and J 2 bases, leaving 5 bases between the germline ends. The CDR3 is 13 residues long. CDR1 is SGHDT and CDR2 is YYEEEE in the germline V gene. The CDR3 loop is CASSLGGNTEAFF. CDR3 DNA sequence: TGTGCCAGCAGCTTGGGAGGTAACACTGAAGCTTTCTTT.